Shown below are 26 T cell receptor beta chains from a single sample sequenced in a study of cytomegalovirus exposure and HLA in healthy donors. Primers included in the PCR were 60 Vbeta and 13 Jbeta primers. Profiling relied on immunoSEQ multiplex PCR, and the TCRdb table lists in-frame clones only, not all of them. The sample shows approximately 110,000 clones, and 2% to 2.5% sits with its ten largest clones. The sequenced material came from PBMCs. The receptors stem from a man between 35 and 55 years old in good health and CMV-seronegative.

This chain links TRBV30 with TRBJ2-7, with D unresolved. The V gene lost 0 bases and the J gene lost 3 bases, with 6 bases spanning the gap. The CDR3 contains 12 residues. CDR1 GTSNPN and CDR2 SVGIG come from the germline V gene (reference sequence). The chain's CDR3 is CAWSVHSYEQYF. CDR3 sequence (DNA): TGTGCCTGGAGTGTACACAGCTACGAGCAGTACTTC. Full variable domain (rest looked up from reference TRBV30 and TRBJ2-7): SQTIHQWPATLVQPVGSPLSLECTVEGTSNPNLYWYRQAAGRGLQLLFYSVGIGQISSEVPQNLSASRPQDRQFILSSKKLLLSDSGFYLCAWSVHSYEQYFGPGTRLTVT.

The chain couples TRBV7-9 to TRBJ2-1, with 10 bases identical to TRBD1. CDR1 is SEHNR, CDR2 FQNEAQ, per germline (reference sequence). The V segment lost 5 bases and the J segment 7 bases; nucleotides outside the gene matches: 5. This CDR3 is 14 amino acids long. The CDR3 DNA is TGTGCCAGCAGCCGGGACAGGGGAGGGAATGAGCAGTTCTTC. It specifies CASSRDRGGNEQFF. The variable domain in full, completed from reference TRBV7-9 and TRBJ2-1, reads DTGVSQNPRHKITKRGQNVTFRCDPISEHNRLYWYRQTLGQGPEFLTYFQNEAQLEKSRLLSDRFSAERPKGSFSTLEIQRTEQGDSAMYLCASSRDRGGNEQFFGPGTRLTVL.

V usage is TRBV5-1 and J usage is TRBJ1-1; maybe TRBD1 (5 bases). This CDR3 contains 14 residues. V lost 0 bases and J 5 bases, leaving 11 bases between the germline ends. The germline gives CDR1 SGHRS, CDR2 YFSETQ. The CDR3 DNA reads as TGCGCCAGCAGCTTGGGGGGGGATGGTACTGAAGCTTTCTTT. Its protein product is CASSLGGDGTEAFF.

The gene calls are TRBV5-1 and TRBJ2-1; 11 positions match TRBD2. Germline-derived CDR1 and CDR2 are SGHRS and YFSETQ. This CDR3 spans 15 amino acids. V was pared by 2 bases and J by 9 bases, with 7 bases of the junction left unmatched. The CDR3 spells CASSFLAGGPGEQFF. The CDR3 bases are TGCGCCAGCAGCTTTTTAGCGGGAGGGCCAGGTGAGCAGTTCTTC.

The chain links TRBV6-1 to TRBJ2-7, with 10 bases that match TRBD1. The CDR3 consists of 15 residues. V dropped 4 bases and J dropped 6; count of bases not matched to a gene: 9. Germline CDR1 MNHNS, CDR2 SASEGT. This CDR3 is CASSALRDRGSEQYF. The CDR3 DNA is TGTGCCAGCAGTGCCCTTAGGGACAGGGGTTCCGAGCAGTACTTC.

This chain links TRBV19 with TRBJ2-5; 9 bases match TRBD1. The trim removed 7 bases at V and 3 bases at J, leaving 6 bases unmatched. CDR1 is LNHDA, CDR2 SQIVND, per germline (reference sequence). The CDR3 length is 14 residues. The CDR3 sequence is CASNRGLLEETQYF. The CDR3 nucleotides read TGTGCCAGTAACAGGGGGCTTTTGGAAGAGACCCAGTACTTC.

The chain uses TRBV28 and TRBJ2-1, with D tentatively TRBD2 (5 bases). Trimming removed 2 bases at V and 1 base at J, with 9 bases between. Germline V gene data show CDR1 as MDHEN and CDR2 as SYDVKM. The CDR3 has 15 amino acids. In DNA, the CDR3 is TGTGCCAGCAGTTTAGGTGGGGAGTCCTACAATGAGCAGTTCTTC. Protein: CASSLGGESYNEQFF.

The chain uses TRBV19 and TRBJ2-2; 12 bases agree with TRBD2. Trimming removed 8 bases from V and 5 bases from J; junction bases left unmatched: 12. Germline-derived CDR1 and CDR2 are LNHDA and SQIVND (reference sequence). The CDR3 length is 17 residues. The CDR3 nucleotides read TGTGCCAGTGGGAACCCTAGCGGGAGGGCCAGTACCGGGGAGCTGTTTTTT. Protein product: CASGNPSGRASTGELFF. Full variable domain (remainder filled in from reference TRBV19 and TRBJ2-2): DGGITQSPKYLFRKEGQNVTLSCEQNLNHDAMYWYRQDPGQGLRLIYYSQIVNDFQKGDIAEGYSVSREKKESFPLTVTSAQKNPTAFYLCASGNPSGRASTGELFFGEGSRLTVL.

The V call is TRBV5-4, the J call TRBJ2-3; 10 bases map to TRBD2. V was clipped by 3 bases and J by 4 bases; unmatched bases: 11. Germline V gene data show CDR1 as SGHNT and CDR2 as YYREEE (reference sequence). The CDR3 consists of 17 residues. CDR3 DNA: TGTGCCAGCAGCTCAGGGAGGGTAGCGGGAGGTCCAGATACGCAGTATTTT. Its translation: CASSSGRVAGGPDTQYF. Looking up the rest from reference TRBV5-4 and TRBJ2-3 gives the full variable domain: ETGVTQSPTHLIKTRGQQVTLRCSSQSGHNTVSWYQQALGQGPQFIFQYYREEENGRGNFPPRFSGLQFPNYSSELNVNALELDDSALYLCASSSGRVAGGPDTQYFGPGTRLTVL.

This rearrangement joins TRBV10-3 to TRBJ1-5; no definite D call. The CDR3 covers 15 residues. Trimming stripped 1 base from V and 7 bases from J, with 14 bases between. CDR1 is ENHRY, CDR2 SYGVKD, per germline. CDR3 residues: CAISEWEALGQPQHF. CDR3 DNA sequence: TGTGCCATCAGTGAGTGGGAGGCCTTGGGACAGCCCCAGCATTTT.

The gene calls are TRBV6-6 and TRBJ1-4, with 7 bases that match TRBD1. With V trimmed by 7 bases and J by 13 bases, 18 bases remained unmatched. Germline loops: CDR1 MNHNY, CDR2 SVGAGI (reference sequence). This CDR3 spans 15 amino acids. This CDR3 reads CASTQPDTTGTGLFF. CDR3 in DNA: TGTGCCAGCACCCAACCAGATACGACAGGGACGGGACTGTTTTTT.

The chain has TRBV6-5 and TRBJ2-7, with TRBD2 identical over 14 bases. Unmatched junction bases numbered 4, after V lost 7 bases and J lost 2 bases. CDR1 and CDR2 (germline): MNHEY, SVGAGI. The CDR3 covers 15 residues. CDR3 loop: CASNGLAGGTYEQYF. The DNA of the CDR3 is TGTGCCAGCAACGGACTAGCGGGAGGTACCTACGAGCAGTACTTC.

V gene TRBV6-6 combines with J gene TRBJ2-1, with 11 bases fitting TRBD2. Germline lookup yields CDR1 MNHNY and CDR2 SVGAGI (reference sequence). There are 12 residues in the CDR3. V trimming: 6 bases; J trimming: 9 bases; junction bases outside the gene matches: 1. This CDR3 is CASRTSGVEQFF. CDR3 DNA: TGTGCCAGCAGGACTAGCGGGGTTGAGCAGTTCTTC.

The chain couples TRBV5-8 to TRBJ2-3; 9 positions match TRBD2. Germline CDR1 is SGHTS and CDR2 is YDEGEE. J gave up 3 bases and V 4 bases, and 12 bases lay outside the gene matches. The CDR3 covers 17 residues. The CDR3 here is CASSPATSGTLTDTQYF. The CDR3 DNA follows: TGTGCCAGCAGCCCCGCGACTAGCGGAACTCTAACAGATACGCAGTATTTT.

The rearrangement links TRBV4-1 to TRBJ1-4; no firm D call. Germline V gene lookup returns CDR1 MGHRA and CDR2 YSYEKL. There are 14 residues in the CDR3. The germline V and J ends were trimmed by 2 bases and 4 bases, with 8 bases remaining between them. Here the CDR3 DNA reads TGCGCCAGCAGCCAATTCCAGATTAATGAAAAACTGTTTTTT. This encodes CASSQFQINEKLFF.

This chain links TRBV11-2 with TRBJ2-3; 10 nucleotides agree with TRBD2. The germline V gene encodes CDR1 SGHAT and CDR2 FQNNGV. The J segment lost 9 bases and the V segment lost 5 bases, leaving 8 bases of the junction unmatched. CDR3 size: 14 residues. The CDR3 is CASSPGASGSTQYF. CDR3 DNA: TGTGCCAGCAGCCCAGGGGCTAGCGGGAGCACGCAGTATTTT.

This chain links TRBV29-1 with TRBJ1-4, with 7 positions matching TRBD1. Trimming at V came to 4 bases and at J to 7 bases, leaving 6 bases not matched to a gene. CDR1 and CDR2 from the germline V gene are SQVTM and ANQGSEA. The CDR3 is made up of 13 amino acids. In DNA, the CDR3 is TGCAGCGTTGCGACAGGGAATGGTGAAAAACTGTTTTTT. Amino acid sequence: CSVATGNGEKLFF.

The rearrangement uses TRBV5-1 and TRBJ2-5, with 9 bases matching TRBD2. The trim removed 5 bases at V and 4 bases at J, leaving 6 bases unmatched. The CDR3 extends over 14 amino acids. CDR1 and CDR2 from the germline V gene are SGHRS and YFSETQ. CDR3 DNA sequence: TGCGCCAGCAGTTTAGCGGGAGATGGAGAGACCCAGTACTTC. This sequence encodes CASSLAGDGETQYF.

Written as DNA, the CDR3 is TGTGCCAGCAGCCTGGGACAGGGTAGCAATCAGCCCCAGCATTTT. It specifies CASSLGQGSNQPQHF. The V gene is TRBV5-4, the J gene TRBJ1-5, with 9 bases aligning to TRBD1. This CDR3 region has 15 residues. The germline gives CDR1 SGHNT, CDR2 YYREEE (reference sequence). J gave up 0 bases and V 4 bases, and 2 bases lay outside the gene matches.

CDR3: CASSVAGQNTIYF. CDR3 bases: TGTGCCAGCAGCGTAGCTGGGCAGAACACCATATATTTT. The chain uses TRBV11-2 and TRBJ1-3; D gene unclear. The V gene lost 5 bases and the J gene lost 7 bases, with 12 bases spanning the gap. The CDR3 has 13 amino acids. Germline V CDR1 and CDR2: SGHAT, FQNNGV. The variable domain in full, with the rest retrieved from reference TRBV11-2 and TRBJ1-3, is EAGVAQSPRYKIIEKRQSVAFWCNPISGHATLYWYQQILGQGPKLLIQFQNNGVVDDSQLPKDRFSAERLKGVDSTLKIQPAKLEDSAVYLCASSVAGQNTIYFGEGSWLTVV.

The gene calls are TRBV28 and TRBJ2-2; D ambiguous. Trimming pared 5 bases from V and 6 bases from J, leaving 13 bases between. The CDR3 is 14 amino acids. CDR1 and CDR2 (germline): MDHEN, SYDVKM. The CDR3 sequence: CASSAHLGSGELFF. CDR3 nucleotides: TGTGCCAGCAGTGCCCATCTAGGATCCGGGGAGCTGTTTTTT.

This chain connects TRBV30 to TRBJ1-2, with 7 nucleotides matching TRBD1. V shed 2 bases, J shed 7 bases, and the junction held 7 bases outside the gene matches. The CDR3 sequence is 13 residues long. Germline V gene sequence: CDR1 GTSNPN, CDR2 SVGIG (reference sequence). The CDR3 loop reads CAWSSQGVAGYTF. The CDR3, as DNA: TGTGCCTGGAGTAGCCAGGGGGTAGCTGGCTACACCTTC.

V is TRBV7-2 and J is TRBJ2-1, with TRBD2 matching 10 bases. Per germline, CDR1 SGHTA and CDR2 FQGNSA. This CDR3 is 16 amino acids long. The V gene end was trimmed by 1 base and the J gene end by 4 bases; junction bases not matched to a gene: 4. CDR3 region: CASSLEGTSVYNEQFF. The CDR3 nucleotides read TGTGCCAGCAGCTTAGAAGGGACTAGCGTGTACAATGAGCAGTTCTTC. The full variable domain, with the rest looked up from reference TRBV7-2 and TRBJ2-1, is GAGVSQSPSNKVTEKGKDVELRCDPISGHTALYWYRQSLGQGLEFLIYFQGNSAPDKSGLPSDRFSAERTGGSVSTLTIQRTQQEDSAVYLCASSLEGTSVYNEQFFGPGTRLTVL.

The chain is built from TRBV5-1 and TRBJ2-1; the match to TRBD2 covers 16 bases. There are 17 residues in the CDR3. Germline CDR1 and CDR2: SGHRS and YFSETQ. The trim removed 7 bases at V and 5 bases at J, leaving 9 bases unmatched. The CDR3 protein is CASEGLAGGPSHNEQFF. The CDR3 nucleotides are TGCGCCAGCGAGGGACTAGCGGGAGGGCCGTCCCACAATGAGCAGTTCTTC.

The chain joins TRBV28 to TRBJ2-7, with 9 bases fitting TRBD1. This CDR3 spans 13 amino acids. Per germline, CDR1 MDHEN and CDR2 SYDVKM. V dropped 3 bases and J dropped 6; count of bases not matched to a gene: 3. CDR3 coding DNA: TGTGCCAGCAGTTTGGGACAGGGACCCGAGCAGTACTTC. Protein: CASSLGQGPEQYF.

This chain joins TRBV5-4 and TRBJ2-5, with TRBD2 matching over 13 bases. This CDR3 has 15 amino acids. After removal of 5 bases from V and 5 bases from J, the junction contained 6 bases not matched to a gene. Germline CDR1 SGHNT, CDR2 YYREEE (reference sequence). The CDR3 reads CASSQPGLAGETQYF. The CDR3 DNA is TGTGCCAGCAGTCAACCGGGACTAGCGGGGGAGACCCAGTACTTC.